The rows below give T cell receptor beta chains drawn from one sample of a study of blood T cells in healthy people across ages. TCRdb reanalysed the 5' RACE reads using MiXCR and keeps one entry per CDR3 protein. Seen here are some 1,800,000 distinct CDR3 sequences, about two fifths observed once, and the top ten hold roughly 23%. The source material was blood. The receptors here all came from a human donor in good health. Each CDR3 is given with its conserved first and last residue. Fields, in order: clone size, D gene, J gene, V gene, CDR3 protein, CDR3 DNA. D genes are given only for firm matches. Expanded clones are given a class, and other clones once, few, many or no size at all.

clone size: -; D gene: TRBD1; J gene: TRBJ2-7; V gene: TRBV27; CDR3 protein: CASGTGTGGEQYF; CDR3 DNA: TGTGCCAGCGGCACCGGGACAGGGGGCGAGCAGTACTTC
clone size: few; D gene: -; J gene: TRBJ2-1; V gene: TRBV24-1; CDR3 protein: CATSDSPRRGRSYNEQFF; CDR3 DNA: TGTGCCACCAGTGATTCTCCCCGACGTGGCCGCTCCTACAATGAGCAGTTCTTC
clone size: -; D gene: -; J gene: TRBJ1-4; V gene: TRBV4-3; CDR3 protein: CASSQDIPYRGGFWLEEKLLF; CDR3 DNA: TGCGCCAGCAGCCAAGATATTCCCTATAGAGGGGGTTTCTGGTTAGAGGAAAAACTGCTTTTT
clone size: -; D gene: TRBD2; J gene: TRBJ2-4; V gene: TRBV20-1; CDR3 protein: CSAGTSALGEQYF; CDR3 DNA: TGCAGTGCCGGGACTAGCGCGTTGGGAGAGCAGTACTTC
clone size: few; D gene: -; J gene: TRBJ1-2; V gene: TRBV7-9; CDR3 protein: CASSSSGIEGVSDYGYTF; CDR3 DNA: TGTGCCAGCAGCTCCTCGGGGATCGAGGGGGTGAGCGACTATGGCTACACCTTC
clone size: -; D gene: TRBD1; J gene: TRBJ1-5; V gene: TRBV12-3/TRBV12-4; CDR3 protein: CASSFDRGDQPQHF; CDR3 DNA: TGTGCCAGCAGTTTTGACAGGGGCGATCAGCCCCAGCATTTT
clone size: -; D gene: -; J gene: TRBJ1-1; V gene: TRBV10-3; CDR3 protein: CASTDSMNTEAFF; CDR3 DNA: TGTGCCAGTACGGACAGCATGAACACTGAAGCTTTCTTT
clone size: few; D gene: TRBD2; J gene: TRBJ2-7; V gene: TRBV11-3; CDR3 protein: CASSLNSGAYEQYF; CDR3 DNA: TGTGCCAGCAGTTTAAATAGCGGGGCCTACGAGCAGTACTTC
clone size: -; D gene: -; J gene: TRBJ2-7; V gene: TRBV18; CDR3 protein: CASSPPQGRTTYEQYF; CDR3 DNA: TGTGCCAGCTCACCACCGCAGGGGCGCACGACCTACGAGCAGTACTTC
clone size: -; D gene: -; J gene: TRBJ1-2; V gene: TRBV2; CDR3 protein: CASSPLGLRGYTF; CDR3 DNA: TGTGCCAGCAGCCCCCTGGGTCTGCGGGGCTACACCTTC